A selection of T cell receptor beta chains follows, all from one sample in a study of technical replicates of blood from a handful of donors. Clones were sequenced by immunoSEQ multiplex PCR, and TCRdb holds only the in-frame ones, with some missing. This sample has around 50,000 clones, with 90% to 96% found just once. What was sequenced was T cells isolated from PBMCs. The source is a human donor in good health. The CDR3 runs from the conserved cysteine through the conserved F or W. A D gene is named only where the DNA matches it firmly.

.	TRBV9	TRBJ2-6	CASSVAGSGANVLTF
TRBD1	TRBV6-5	TRBJ2-2	CASRTGTGDHGELFF
TRBD2	TRBV10-2	TRBJ2-3	CASAGTSGTDTQYF
TRBD2	TRBV7-2	TRBJ2-3	CASSLGSGGRASDTQYF
.	TRBV4-1	TRBJ1-5	CASSQDLHRDQPQHF
.	TRBV6-6	TRBJ1-1	CASSQDTTGNTEAFF
TRBD2	TRBV5-1	TRBJ2-1	CASSPLAGGNYNEQFF
.	TRBV18	TRBJ1-1	CASSPAGRTEAFF
TRBD1	TRBV28	TRBJ1-3	CASSTQGVGNTIYF
TRBD2	TRBV11-2	TRBJ2-7	CASNRGVGYEQYF
TRBD2	TRBV27	TRBJ2-3	CASSLAGGPRDTQYF
.	TRBV30	TRBJ1-5	CAWSVLERDKPQHF
.	TRBV5-1	TRBJ1-1	CASSLGGSRGNTEAFF
TRBD2	TRBV4-2	TRBJ2-7	CASSRGLEGGYEQYF